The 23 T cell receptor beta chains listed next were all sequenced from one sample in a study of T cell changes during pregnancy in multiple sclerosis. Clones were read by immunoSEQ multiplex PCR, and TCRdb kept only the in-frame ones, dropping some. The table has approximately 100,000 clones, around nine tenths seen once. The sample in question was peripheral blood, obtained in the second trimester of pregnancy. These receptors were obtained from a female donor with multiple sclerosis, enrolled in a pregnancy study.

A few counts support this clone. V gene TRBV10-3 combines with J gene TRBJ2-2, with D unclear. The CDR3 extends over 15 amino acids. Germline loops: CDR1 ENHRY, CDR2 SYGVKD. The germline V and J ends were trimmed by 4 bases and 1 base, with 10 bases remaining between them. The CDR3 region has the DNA TGTGCCATCAGTGGCAACGAGATGAACACCGGGGAGCTGTTTTTT. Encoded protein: CAISGNEMNTGELFF.

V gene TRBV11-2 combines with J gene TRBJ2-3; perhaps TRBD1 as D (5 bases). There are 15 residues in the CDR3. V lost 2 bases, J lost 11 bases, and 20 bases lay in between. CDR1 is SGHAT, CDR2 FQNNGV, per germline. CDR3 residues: CASSLPQWGQGKQYF. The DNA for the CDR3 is TGTGCCAGCAGCTTACCCCAGTGGGGCCAGGGAAAGCAGTATTTT.

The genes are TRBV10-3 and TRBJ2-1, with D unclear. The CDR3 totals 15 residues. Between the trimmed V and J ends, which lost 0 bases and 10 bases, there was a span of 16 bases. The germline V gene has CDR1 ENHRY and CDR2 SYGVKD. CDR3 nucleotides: TGTGCCATCAGTGAGTCGCGGCAGCAAAACGCGGAGCAGTTCTTC. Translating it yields CAISESRQQNAEQFF.

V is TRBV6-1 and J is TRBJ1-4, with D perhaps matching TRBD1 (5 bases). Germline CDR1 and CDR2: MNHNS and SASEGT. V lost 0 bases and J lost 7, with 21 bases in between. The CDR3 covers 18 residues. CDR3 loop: CASSEASARADGAEKLFF. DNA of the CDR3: TGTGCCAGCAGTGAAGCGAGCGCCAGGGCAGACGGCGCTGAAAAACTGTTTTTT.

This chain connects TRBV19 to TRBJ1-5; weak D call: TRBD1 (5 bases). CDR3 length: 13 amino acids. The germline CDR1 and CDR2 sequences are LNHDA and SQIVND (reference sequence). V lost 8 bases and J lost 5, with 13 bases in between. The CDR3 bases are TGTGCCAGTGCTGACAGTTCAGATCAGCCCCAGCATTTT. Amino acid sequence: CASADSSDQPQHF.

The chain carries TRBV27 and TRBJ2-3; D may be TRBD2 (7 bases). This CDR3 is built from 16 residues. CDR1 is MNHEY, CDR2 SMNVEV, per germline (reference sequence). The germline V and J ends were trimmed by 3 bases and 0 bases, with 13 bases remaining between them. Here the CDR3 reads CASSLGGRSSTDTQYF. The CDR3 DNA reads TGTGCCAGCAGTTTGGGGGGGCGGTCTAGCACAGATACGCAGTATTTT.

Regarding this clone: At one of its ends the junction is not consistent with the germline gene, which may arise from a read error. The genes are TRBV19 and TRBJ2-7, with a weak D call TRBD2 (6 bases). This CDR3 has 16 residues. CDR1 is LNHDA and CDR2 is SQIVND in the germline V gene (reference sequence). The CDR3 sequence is CASSIGPGLNTYEQYF. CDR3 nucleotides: TGTGCCAGTAGCATAGGCCCGGGACTCAACACCTACGAGCAGTACTTC.

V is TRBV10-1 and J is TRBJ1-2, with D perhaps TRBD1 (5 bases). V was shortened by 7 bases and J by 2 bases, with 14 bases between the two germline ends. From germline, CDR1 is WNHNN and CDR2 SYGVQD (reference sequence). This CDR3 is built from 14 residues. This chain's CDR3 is CASKVSGLNYGYTF. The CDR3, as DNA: TGCGCCAGCAAGGTCTCAGGGCTCAACTATGGCTACACCTTC.

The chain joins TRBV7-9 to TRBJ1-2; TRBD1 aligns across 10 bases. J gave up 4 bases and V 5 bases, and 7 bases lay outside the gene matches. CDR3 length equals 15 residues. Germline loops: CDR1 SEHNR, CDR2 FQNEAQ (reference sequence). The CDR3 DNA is TGTGCCAGCAGCCTAGACAGGGGGCATGGCTATGGCTACACCTTC. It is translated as CASSLDRGHGYGYTF.

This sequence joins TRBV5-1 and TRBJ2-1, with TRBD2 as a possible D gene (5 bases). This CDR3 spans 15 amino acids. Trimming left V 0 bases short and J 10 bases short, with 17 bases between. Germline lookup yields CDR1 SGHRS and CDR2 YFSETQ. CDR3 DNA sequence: TGCGCCAGCAGCTTGGTTGTGATGCGAAGGGAGGAGCAGTTCTTC. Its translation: CASSLVVMRREEQFF.

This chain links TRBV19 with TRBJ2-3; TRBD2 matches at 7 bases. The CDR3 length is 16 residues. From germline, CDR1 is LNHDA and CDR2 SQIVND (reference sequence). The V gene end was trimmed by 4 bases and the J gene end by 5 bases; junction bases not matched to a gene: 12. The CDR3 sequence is CASSSRAGVGGDTQYF. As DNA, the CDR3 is TGTGCCAGTAGTAGCCGGGCGGGAGTCGGGGGAGATACGCAGTATTTT. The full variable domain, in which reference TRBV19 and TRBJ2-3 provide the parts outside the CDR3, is DGGITQSPKYLFRKEGQNVTLSCEQNLNHDAMYWYRQDPGQGLRLIYYSQIVNDFQKGDIAEGYSVSREKKESFPLTVTSAQKNPTAFYLCASSSRAGVGGDTQYFGPGTRLTVL.

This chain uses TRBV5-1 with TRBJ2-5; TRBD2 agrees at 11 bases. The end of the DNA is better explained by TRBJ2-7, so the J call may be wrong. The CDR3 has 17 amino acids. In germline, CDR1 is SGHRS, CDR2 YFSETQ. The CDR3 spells CASSSGLAAPGSYEQYF. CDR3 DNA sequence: TGCGCCAGCAGCTCGGGACTAGCGGCCCCGGGGTCCTACGAGCAGTACTTC.

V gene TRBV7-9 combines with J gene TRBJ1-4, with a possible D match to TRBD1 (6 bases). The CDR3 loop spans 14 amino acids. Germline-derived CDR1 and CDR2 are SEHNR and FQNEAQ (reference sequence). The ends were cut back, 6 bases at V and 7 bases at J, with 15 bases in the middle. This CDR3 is CASRSGGQGEKLFF. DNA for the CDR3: TGTGCCAGCAGGTCCGGGGGGCAGGGTGAAAAACTGTTTTTT.

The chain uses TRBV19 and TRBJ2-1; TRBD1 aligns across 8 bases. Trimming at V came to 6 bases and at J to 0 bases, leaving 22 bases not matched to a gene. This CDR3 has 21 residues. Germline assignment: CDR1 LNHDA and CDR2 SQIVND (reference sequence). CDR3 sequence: CASSPTLPLWTGPSSYNEQFF. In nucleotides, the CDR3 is TGTGCCAGTAGCCCCACGCTGCCTCTCTGGACAGGGCCCAGCTCCTACAATGAGCAGTTCTTC.

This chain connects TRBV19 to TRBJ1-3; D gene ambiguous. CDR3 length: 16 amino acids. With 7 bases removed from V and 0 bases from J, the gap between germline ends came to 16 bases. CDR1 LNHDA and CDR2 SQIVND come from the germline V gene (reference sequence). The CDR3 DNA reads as TGTGCCAGTAATGGAGGCCATGGACCCTCTGGAAACACCATATATTTT. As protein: CASNGGHGPSGNTIYF. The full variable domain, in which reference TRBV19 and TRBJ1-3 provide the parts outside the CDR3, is DGGITQSPKYLFRKEGQNVTLSCEQNLNHDAMYWYRQDPGQGLRLIYYSQIVNDFQKGDIAEGYSVSREKKESFPLTVTSAQKNPTAFYLCASNGGHGPSGNTIYFGEGSWLTVV.

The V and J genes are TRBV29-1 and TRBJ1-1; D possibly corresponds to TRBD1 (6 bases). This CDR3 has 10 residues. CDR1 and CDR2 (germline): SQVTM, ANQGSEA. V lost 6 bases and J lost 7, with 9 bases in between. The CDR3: CSVGQYEAFF. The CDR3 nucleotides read TGCAGCGTCGGACAGTATGAAGCTTTCTTT.

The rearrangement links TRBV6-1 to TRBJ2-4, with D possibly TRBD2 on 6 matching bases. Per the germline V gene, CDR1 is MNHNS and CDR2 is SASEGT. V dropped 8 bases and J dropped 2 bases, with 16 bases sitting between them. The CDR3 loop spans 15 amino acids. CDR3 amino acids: CASVPGEGTKNIQYF. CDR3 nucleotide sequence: TGTGCCAGCGTTCCGGGGGAAGGGACCAAAAACATTCAGTACTTC.

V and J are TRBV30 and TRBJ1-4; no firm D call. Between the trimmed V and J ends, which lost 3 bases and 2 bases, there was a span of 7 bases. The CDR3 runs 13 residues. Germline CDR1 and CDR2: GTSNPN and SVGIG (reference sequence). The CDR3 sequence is CAWSEITNEKLFF. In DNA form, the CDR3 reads TGTGCCTGGAGCGAGATCACTAATGAAAAACTGTTTTTT. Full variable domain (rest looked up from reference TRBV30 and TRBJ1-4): SQTIHQWPATLVQPVGSPLSLECTVEGTSNPNLYWYRQAAGRGLQLLFYSVGIGQISSEVPQNLSASRPQDRQFILSSKKLLLSDSGFYLCAWSEITNEKLFFGSGTQLSVL.

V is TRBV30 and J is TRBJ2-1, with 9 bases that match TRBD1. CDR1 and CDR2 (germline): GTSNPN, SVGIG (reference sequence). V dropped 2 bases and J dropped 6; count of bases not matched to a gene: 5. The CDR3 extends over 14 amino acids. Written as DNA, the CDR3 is TGTGCCTGGAGTAAGGGACAGGGCGGCAATGAGCAGTTCTTC. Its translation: CAWSKGQGGNEQFF. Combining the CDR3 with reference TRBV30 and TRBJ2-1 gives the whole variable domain SQTIHQWPATLVQPVGSPLSLECTVEGTSNPNLYWYRQAAGRGLQLLFYSVGIGQISSEVPQNLSASRPQDRQFILSSKKLLLSDSGFYLCAWSKGQGGNEQFFGPGTRLTVL.

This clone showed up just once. The CDR3 bases are TGTGCCAGCAGTTACCCCGGACAGGGGGCGAACACCGGGGAGCTGTTTTTT. Residues: CASSYPGQGANTGELFF. The rearrangement joins TRBV28 to TRBJ2-2; TRBD1 agrees at 10 bases. This CDR3 has 17 residues. V gave up 4 bases and J gave up 0 bases; unmatched junction bases: 5. Germline V gene sequence: CDR1 MDHEN, CDR2 SYDVKM.

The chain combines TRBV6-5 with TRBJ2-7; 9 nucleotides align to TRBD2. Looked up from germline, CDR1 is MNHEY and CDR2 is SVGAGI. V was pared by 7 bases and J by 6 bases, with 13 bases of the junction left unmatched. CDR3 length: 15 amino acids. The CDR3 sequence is CASMTGGGGGPEQYF. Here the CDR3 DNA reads TGTGCCAGCATGACGGGCGGGGGGGGCGGTCCCGAGCAGTACTTC.

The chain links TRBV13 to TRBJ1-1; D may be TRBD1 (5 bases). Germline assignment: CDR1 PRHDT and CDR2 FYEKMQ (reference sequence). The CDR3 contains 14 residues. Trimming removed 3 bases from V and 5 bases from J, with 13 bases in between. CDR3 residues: CASSFGGGGTEAFF. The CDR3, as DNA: TGTGCCAGCAGCTTCGGCGGGGGAGGTACTGAAGCTTTCTTT.

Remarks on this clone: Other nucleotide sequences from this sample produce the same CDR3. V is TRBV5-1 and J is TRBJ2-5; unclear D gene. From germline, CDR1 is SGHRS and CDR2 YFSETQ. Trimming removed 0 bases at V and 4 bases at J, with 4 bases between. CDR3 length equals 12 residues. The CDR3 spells CASSLARETQYF. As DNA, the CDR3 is TGCGCCAGCAGCTTGGCCCGAGAGACCCAGTACTTC.